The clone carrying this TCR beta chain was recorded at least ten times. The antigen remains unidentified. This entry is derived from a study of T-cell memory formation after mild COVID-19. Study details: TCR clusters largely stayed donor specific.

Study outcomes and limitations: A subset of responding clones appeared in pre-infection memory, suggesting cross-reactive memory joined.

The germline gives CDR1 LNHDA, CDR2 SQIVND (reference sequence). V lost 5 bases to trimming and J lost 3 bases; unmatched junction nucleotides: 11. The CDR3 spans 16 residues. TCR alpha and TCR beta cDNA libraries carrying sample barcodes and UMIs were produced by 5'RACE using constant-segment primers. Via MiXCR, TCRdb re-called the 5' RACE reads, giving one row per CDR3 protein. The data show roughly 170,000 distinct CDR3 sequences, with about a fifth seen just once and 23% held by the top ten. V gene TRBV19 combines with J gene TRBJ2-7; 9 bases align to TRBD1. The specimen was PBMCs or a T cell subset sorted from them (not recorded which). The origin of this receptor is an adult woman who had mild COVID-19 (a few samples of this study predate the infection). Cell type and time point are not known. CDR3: CASSPYPGTGFYEQYF. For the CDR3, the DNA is TGTGCCAGTAGTCCCTACCCCGGGACAGGGTTCTACGAGCAGTACTTC.